There are many counts of the clone carrying this TCR beta chain. The antigen is not known. Time point meaning: persistent/refractory GD, antithyroid drugs over 5 years with positive TRAb. The TCR library was made from RNA extracted from PBMCs. This sample was taken from a study of regulatory T cells in long-lasting Graves disease. Study-wide findings and caveats: Relative to newly diagnosed Graves' patients, persistent ones had lower TCR diversity.

Relying on iRepertoire HTBI primers and Arm-PCR of CDR3 regions, the team built TCR beta libraries. Using its own MiXCR run on the multiplex PCR reads, TCRdb lists one record per CDR3 protein. The data hold 300,000 or so distinct CDR3 sequences, with less than 20% observed a single time. This CDR3 contains 17 residues. Per germline, CDR1 SGHVS and CDR2 FQNEAQ. V lost 0 bases to trimming and J lost 0 bases, with 12 bases between them. The source is a female donor with Graves disease. V and J are TRBV7-8 and TRBJ1-5; maybe TRBD1 (6 bases). The source was peripheral blood mononuclear cells (PBMCs), collected when the disease was refractory, from a patient treated with antithyroid drugs. The CDR3 nucleotides are TGTGCCAGCAGCTTAGCACAGGGCAGCTATAGCAATCAGCCCCAGCATTTT. Protein: CASSLAQGSYSNQPQHF.